A selection of T cell receptor beta chains follows, all from one sample in a study of blood T cell repertoires in COVID-19. TCRdb's table, derived via immunoSEQ multiplex PCR, lists solely in-frame clones and lacks some. This table holds some 300,000 clones, 85% to 90% found once. Input material: PBMCs or T cells enriched from blood (not recorded which). These receptors originate from a woman between 50 and 59 years old who had been exposed to COVID-19. Each CDR3 is given with its conserved first and last residue. Size is stated for part of the rows, as once, few or many counts, or as a class when the clone is expanded.

J gene: TRBJ2-1
clone size: -
V gene: TRBV7-9
CDR3 protein: CASSLGHLYNEQFF

J gene: TRBJ2-7
clone size: -
V gene: TRBV28
CDR3 protein: CASSRPGQGPYEQYF

J gene: TRBJ2-3
clone size: -
V gene: TRBV5-8
CDR3 protein: CASSLRRVPDTQYF

J gene: TRBJ1-1
clone size: -
V gene: TRBV18
CDR3 protein: CASSPPRGQGSDMTNTEAFF

J gene: TRBJ1-1
clone size: -
V gene: TRBV29-1
CDR3 protein: CSTTGQRNTEAFF

J gene: TRBJ1-1
clone size: -
V gene: TRBV28
CDR3 protein: CASSSPGTGNTEAFF

J gene: TRBJ2-7
clone size: -
V gene: TRBV3-1/TRBV3-2
CDR3 protein: CASSQLSAGGQYEQYF

J gene: TRBJ1-6
clone size: -
V gene: TRBV3-1/TRBV3-2
CDR3 protein: CASSRETGSVNSPLHF

J gene: TRBJ1-4
clone size: -
V gene: TRBV10-3
CDR3 protein: CAISESGGINEKLFF

J gene: TRBJ1-6
clone size: -
V gene: TRBV5-5
CDR3 protein: CASKQTGGSSPLHF

J gene: TRBJ2-7
clone size: -
V gene: TRBV24-1
CDR3 protein: CATREAETGHF

J gene: TRBJ2-2
clone size: -
V gene: TRBV28
CDR3 protein: CASQTPAGGNTGELFF

J gene: TRBJ1-2
clone size: once
V gene: TRBV28
CDR3 protein: CASSPYTENYTF

J gene: TRBJ2-7
clone size: -
V gene: TRBV7-9
CDR3 protein: CASSFSPGLANYEQYF

J gene: TRBJ2-7
clone size: -
V gene: TRBV5-1
CDR3 protein: CASSSGLAGPSSYEQYF

J gene: TRBJ2-1
clone size: -
V gene: TRBV9
CDR3 protein: CASSVDRGGLNNEQFF

J gene: TRBJ1-6
clone size: -
V gene: TRBV27
CDR3 protein: CASSFQGFNSPLHF

J gene: TRBJ2-1
clone size: -
V gene: TRBV4-1
CDR3 protein: CASSQDPSQDYNEQFF

J gene: TRBJ1-4
clone size: -
V gene: TRBV4-1
CDR3 protein: CASSRYPYEKLFF

J gene: TRBJ2-7
clone size: -
V gene: TRBV5-1
CDR3 protein: CASSLDGHLSSYEQYF

J gene: TRBJ1-6
clone size: -
V gene: TRBV6-5
CDR3 protein: CASRAGVDSPLHF

J gene: TRBJ1-1
clone size: -
V gene: TRBV28
CDR3 protein: CASSPTLRVPGRGTEAFF